The 20 T cell receptor beta chains below all came from one sample that was sequenced in a study of blood T cell repertoires in COVID-19. Sequencing was performed with immunoSEQ multiplex PCR; in TCRdb, only in-frame clones are kept and a portion is missing. The repertoire has 200,000 to 300,000 clones, approximately 91% of them found once; the top ten carry around 0.7%. Sequences were obtained from peripheral blood. The receptors here all came from a human donor in a cohort sampled during active COVID-19.

J is TRBJ1-3 and V is TRBV28; 7 bases map to TRBD1. The CDR3 is 17 amino acids. Germline values: CDR1 MDHEN, CDR2 SYDVKM. V lost 4 bases and J lost 0; bases outside the gene matches: 9. The CDR3 DNA is TGTGCCAGCAGTTCTCGCCCAGGGGGAACCTCTGGAAACACCATATATTTT. Its translation is CASSSRPGGTSGNTIYF.

This clone appeared a few times. The chain recombines TRBV19 with TRBJ2-7, with no clear D. CDR1 is LNHDA, CDR2 SQIVND, per germline (reference sequence). The CDR3 length is 13 residues. With 3 bases removed from V and 2 bases from J, the gap between germline ends came to 8 bases. The CDR3 DNA is TGTGCCAGTAGTATTGCCAGGACCTACGAGCAGTACTTC. It translates to CASSIARTYEQYF.

The CDR3 DNA follows: TGTGCCAGCAGCTTGTTCGGCCAGCGGCGACCGGAGACCCAGTACTTC. This codes for CASSLFGQRRPETQYF. The chain links TRBV5-6 to TRBJ2-5; D possibly corresponds to TRBD2 (5 bases). The V gene lost 1 base and the J gene lost 5 bases, with 18 bases spanning the gap. The CDR3 is 16 residues long. Germline V gives CDR1 SGHDT, CDR2 YYEEEE.

The chain carries TRBV7-9 and TRBJ1-1; D uncertain. Looked up from germline, CDR1 is SEHNR and CDR2 is FQNEAQ (reference sequence). The CDR3 is 15 residues long. V was clipped by 1 base and J by 8 bases, with 17 bases between them. This CDR3 is CASSLDEAGGIEAFF. The DNA of the CDR3 is TGTGCCAGCAGCTTAGATGAAGCGGGTGGCATCGAAGCTTTCTTT.

This clone was observed a single time. V gene TRBV5-1 combines with J gene TRBJ2-7, with D tentatively TRBD2 (5 bases). V lost 0 bases and J 6 bases, leaving 13 bases between the germline ends. CDR3 length: 14 residues. Germline V lookup: CDR1 SGHRS, CDR2 YFSETQ. CDR3 sequence (DNA): TGCGCCAGCAGCTTGGAGACGGGAAATAGCGAGCAGTACTTC. Amino acids: CASSLETGNSEQYF.

The chain employs TRBV21-1 and TRBJ2-1; the table's D gene call, TRBD2, was not cross checked with the DNA. TRBV21-1 is shown as a pseudogene. CDR3 size: 16 residues. In DNA, the CDR3 is TGTGCCAGCAGCAAAGGGGGGGGTGATTCCTACAATGAGCAGTTCTTC. This gives the protein CASSKGGGDSYNEQFF.

The V and J genes are TRBV12-5 and TRBJ1-2; 7 bases are a match to TRBD1. Trimming cost V 7 bases and J 6 bases; bases outside gene matches: 8. This CDR3 has 13 residues. Germline V gene data show CDR1 as LGHNT and CDR2 as FRNRAP. Written as DNA, the CDR3 is TGTGCTAGTGCCCCAACAGGGGTGAATGGCTACACCTTC. This gives the protein CASAPTGVNGYTF. Variable domain in full (rest from reference TRBV12-5 and TRBJ1-2): DARVTQTPRHKVTEMGQEVTMRCQPILGHNTVFWYRQTMMQGLELLAYFRNRAPLDDSGMPKDRFSAEMPDATLATLKIQPSEPRDSAVYFCASAPTGVNGYTFGSGTRLTVV.

The CDR3 DNA reads TGTGCCAGCAGCTTCGCACAGGGGGCGAGAGGAAACACCATATATTTT. Its translation: CASSFAQGARGNTIYF. J is TRBJ1-3 and V is TRBV11-2; 9 bases match TRBD1. The junction had 7 bases not matched to a gene; V was cut back by 3 bases and J by 4 bases. The germline gives CDR1 SGHAT, CDR2 FQNNGV. The CDR3 is 16 amino acids. The whole variable domain, filled in from reference TRBV11-2 and TRBJ1-3, reads EAGVAQSPRYKIIEKRQSVAFWCNPISGHATLYWYQQILGQGPKLLIQFQNNGVVDDSQLPKDRFSAERLKGVDSTLKIQPAKLEDSAVYLCASSFAQGARGNTIYFGEGSWLTVV.

The V call is TRBV7-2, the J call TRBJ2-7; 8 nucleotides align to TRBD2. CDR1 is SGHTA, CDR2 FQGNSA, per germline. The CDR3 consists of 14 residues. V shed 4 bases and J 4 bases; nucleotides not matched to a gene: 6. This CDR3 is CASSWPGLVYEQYF. CDR3 DNA sequence: TGTGCCAGCAGCTGGCCGGGACTAGTGTACGAGCAGTACTTC.

This chain joins TRBV7-6 and TRBJ2-1; TRBD1 agrees at 9 bases. The CDR3 is made up of 17 amino acids. Germline-derived CDR1 and CDR2 are SGHVS and FNYEAQ. The V and J ends lost 0 bases and 5 bases, in that order; junction bases with no gene match: 8. The CDR3 loop is CASSLALRTGVNNEQFF. For the CDR3, the DNA is TGTGCCAGCAGCTTAGCCTTAAGGACAGGGGTAAACAATGAGCAGTTCTTC.

This clone was counted between two and nine times. The chain recombines TRBV7-3 with TRBJ2-5, with TRBD1 matching over 8 bases. This CDR3 contains 16 residues. Trimming removed 0 bases from V and 5 bases from J; junction bases left unmatched: 8. CDR1 is SGHTA and CDR2 is FQGTGA in the germline V gene. The DNA of the CDR3 is TGTGCCAGCAGCTTAACGTCGGACAGGGAGGTGGAGACCCAGTACTTC. It encodes CASSLTSDREVETQYF.

The rearrangement links TRBV9 to TRBJ1-4, with D uncertain. The CDR3 consists of 14 residues. The germline V gene encodes CDR1 SGDLS and CDR2 YYNGEE. The V and J ends lost 4 bases and 2 bases respectively, with 9 bases between them. CDR3 region: CASSPRSTNEKLFF. In DNA, the CDR3 is TGTGCCAGCAGCCCTCGGTCGACTAATGAAAAACTGTTTTTT. Full variable domain (rest looked up from reference TRBV9 and TRBJ1-4): DSGVTQTPKHLITATGQRVTLRCSPRSGDLSVYWYQQSLDQGLQFLIQYYNGEERAKGNILERFSAQQFPDLHSELNLSSLELGDSALYFCASSPRSTNEKLFFGSGTQLSVL.

The genes are TRBV18 and TRBJ1-1, with TRBD1 identical over 7 bases. The CDR3 spans 15 residues. Germline V gene lookup returns CDR1 KGHSH and CDR2 LQKENI. Germline trimming cut 1 base from V and 1 base from J; bases unmatched to any gene: 3. CDR3 in amino acids: CASSPLRTGNTEAFF. Here the CDR3 DNA reads TGTGCCAGCTCACCACTAAGGACAGGGAACACTGAAGCTTTCTTT.

The chain carries TRBV11-3 and TRBJ2-2; 7 bases map to TRBD1. Germline V lookup: CDR1 SGHNT, CDR2 YENEEA. V lost 6 bases, J lost 0 bases, and 7 bases stayed unmatched. The CDR3 extends over 16 amino acids. CDR3 coding DNA: TGTGCCAGCAGACTAAACAGGGGCTCGAACACCGGGGAGCTGTTTTTT. Translated, it gives CASRLNRGSNTGELFF.

The chain combines TRBV9 with TRBJ1-3; 7 bases agree with TRBD1. Germline V gene data show CDR1 as SGDLS and CDR2 as YYNGEE. This CDR3 has 16 residues. The trim removed 0 bases at V and 4 bases at J, leaving 7 bases unmatched. The CDR3 loop is CASSVGGQGVGNTIYF. CDR3 DNA sequence: TGTGCCAGCAGCGTAGGTGGGCAGGGGGTAGGAAACACCATATATTTT.

This chain connects TRBV5-1 to TRBJ2-3; TRBD1 aligns across 9 bases. V shed 4 bases, J shed 0 bases, and the junction held 9 bases outside the gene matches. Germline V gene lookup returns CDR1 SGHRS and CDR2 YFSETQ. This CDR3 comprises 17 residues. For the CDR3, the DNA is TGCGCCAGCAGCGGTACAGGGGGCAGAACTAGCACAGATACGCAGTATTTT. Its translation is CASSGTGGRTSTDTQYF.

This sequence joins TRBV30 and TRBJ1-4; D gene ambiguous. The V and J ends lost 1 base and 3 bases respectively, with 15 bases between them. CDR1 and CDR2 (germline): GTSNPN, SVGIG (reference sequence). The CDR3 sequence is 16 residues long. CDR3 nucleotide sequence: TGTGCCTGGAGTGCCCTACACCCGGAGGCTAATGAAAAACTGTTTTTT. This encodes CAWSALHPEANEKLFF.

This clone was counted a single time. This chain links TRBV13 with TRBJ1-2, with TRBD1 matching 12 bases. In germline, CDR1 is PRHDT, CDR2 FYEKMQ (reference sequence). V lost 5 bases to trimming and J lost 8 bases; unmatched junction nucleotides: 12. There are 16 residues in the CDR3. CDR3 bases: TGTGCCAGCAGCATCCGGGACAGGGGGCGATCGTGGGGCTACACCTTC. Residues: CASSIRDRGRSWGYTF.

This chain joins TRBV30 and TRBJ2-3, with D perhaps TRBD2 (6 bases). Germline V CDR1 and CDR2: GTSNPN, SVGIG (reference sequence). V was trimmed by 6 bases and J by 2 bases, leaving 18 bases between them. The CDR3 has 15 amino acids. The CDR3 sequence is CACHHRRGITDTQYF. The CDR3 DNA reads as TGTGCCTGCCACCATAGGCGGGGTATCACAGATACGCAGTATTTT.

This chain uses TRBV27 with TRBJ2-3; D not certain. Germline CDR1 and CDR2: MNHEY and SMNVEV (reference sequence). The CDR3 sequence is 13 residues long. The V end was cut by 5 bases, the J end by 7 bases, with 13 bases between. The CDR3 DNA is TGTGCCAGCAGTCGGTCGGTATTGCATACGCAGTATTTT. Protein product: CASSRSVLHTQYF.